This T cell receptor beta chain originates from a study of blood T cell repertoires in COVID-19. As for the study in general: Sites in the United States, Italy and Spain provided acute and convalescent COVID-19 samples. The analysed material was cDNA or gDNA that came from T cells, B-cell-depleted T cells, or PBMCs.

In the original analysis: Amplified reference gene primers provided the basis for estimating nucleated cell counts. The assay was immunoSEQ multiplex PCR, and TCRdb's table has in-frame clones only and misses some. V and J calls and clone size come straight from that table; D and trimming were deduced from the DNA. Counted here are roughly 70,000 clones, more than 70% occurring once; the ten biggest clones make up approximately 6.8%. Sequences were obtained from peripheral blood. This clonotype was sampled from a woman in her 70s with acute or convalescent COVID-19.

CDR3 nucleotide sequence: TGTGCCAGCAGCCTCTCACAGGGGGGCGTTAGCAATCAGCCCCAGCATTTT. Its translation: CASSLSQGGVSNQPQHF. The J gene is TRBJ1-5, the V gene TRBV7-9; 8 bases fit TRBD1. The CDR3 loop spans 17 amino acids. Germline assignment: CDR1 SEHNR and CDR2 FQNEAQ (reference sequence). The junction had 9 bases not matched to a gene; V was cut back by 5 bases and J by 0 bases. The variable domain in full, completed from reference TRBV7-9 and TRBJ1-5, reads DTGVSQNPRHKITKRGQNVTFRCDPISEHNRLYWYRQTLGQGPEFLTYFQNEAQLEKSRLLSDRFSAERPKGSFSTLEIQRTEQGDSAMYLCASSLSQGGVSNQPQHFGDGTRLSIL.